The 2 T cell receptor beta chains in this list originate from one sample, sequenced in a study of blood T cell repertoires in COVID-19. Sequencing used immunoSEQ multiplex PCR; TCRdb keeps in-frame clones, though not all of them. Of approximately 180,000 clones listed, approximately 85% are singletons. Sequencing was performed on peripheral blood. These receptors all stem from a man aged 60-69 years with acute or convalescent COVID-19.

J is TRBJ2-1 and V is TRBV11-2, with D possibly matching TRBD1 (5 bases). This CDR3 spans 15 amino acids. The germline gives CDR1 SGHAT, CDR2 FQNNGV. V dropped 8 bases and J dropped 3 bases, with 17 bases sitting between them. Here the CDR3 reads CASGNRQLLYNEQFF. The CDR3 nucleotides are TGTGCCAGCGGAAACCGACAGCTTCTCTACAATGAGCAGTTCTTC.

This clone was observed once. The V call is TRBV20-1, the J call TRBJ2-1; TRBD2 might be the D (6 bases). Trimming shortened V by 3 bases and J by 6 bases, and 27 bases separated the two germline ends. Germline V lookup: CDR1 DFQATT, CDR2 SNEGSKA (reference sequence). CDR3 length equals 18 residues. This CDR3 is CSASRTGVSSAWVNEQFF. The CDR3 DNA is TGCAGTGCTAGTAGGACGGGGGTGAGCAGTGCATGGGTCAATGAGCAGTTCTTC.